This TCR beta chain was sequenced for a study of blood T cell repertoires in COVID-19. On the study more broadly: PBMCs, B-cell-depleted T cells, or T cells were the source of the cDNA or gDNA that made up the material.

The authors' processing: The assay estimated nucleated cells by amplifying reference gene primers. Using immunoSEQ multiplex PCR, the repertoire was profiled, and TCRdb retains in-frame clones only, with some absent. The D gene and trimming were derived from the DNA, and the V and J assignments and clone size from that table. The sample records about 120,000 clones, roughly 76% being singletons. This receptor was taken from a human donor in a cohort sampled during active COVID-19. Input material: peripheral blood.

CDR3 in amino acids: CASSSGTGTWEQYF. The DNA for the CDR3 is TGCGCCAGCAGTTCCGGGACAGGGACTTGGGAGCAGTACTTC. The V and J genes are TRBV5-1 and TRBJ2-7, with 9 bases lining up with TRBD1. This CDR3 is built from 14 residues. Germline-derived CDR1 and CDR2 are SGHRS and YFSETQ. The trim removed 5 bases at V and 7 bases at J, leaving 10 bases unmatched.